This T cell receptor (beta chain) originates from a study of vaccination and CD4 T cells after COVID-19. As for the study in general: Post-COVID draws came a median roughly 97 days after diagnosis (range 35 to 161).

This clonotype was counted a few times. Its antigen is undetermined. Whole-study findings and limits: Reactive clone data from convalescent patients indicated a median of approximately 90% appearing only post-vaccination.

The Oncomine TCR Beta short-read assay was applied to DNA of cultured CD4+ T cells. From the PCR reads, TCRdb called clonotypes with MiXCR, one entry per CDR3 protein. The data show around 6,500 distinct CDR3 sequences, with around a third seen just once and 29% held by the top ten. The CDR3 loop spans 16 amino acids. V was clipped by 0 bases and J by 6 bases; unmatched bases: 9. CDR1 and CDR2 (germline): SGHRS, YFSETQ. Treatment defined: roughly ten-day PBMC culture with coronavirus spike peptide pools or control peptides (ViraFEST assay). Those CD4+ T cells from the unexposed donor predate the COVID-19 pandemic (2011-2018). Before TCRs were sequenced, ViraFEST expanded antigen-specific T cells with peptide pools.

The rearrangement uses TRBV5-1 and TRBJ2-3; 8 bases match TRBD1. The sequence was obtained from a human donor in good health. Sequencing was performed on CD4+ T cells from blood, cultured in vitro. CDR3 coding DNA: TGCGCCAGCAGCTTGGAGGGGGACAGGTCTATTGATACGCAGTATTTT. It is translated as CASSLEGDRSIDTQYF.